A selection of T cell receptor beta chains follows, all from one sample in a study of shared clonotypes between healthy human individuals. The table came from immunoSEQ multiplex PCR; TCRdb's copy has only in-frame clones and leaves some out. The profile covers 1 million to 1.2 million clones, with 60% to 80% appearing a single time and roughly 0.82% taken by the ten largest. Sequencing was performed on memory CD4+ T cells from PBMCs. All receptors come from a man between 18 and 29 years old in good health. Some clones in this sample may be carry-over from other donors' samples. Both conserved end residues are trimmed from each CDR3.

TRBJ2-1	TRBV5-1	ASSSGQTSYNEQF
TRBJ2-7	TRBV7-2	ASSLLPSGSHEQY
TRBJ2-5	TRBV10-3	AIRALFQETQY
TRBJ2-7	TRBV19	ASSIGSSYEQY
TRBJ2-1	TRBV7-3	ASSLYPPTSGSGNEQF
TRBJ2-5	TRBV7-9	ASSPHWGGPGETQY
TRBJ2-1	TRBV6-1	ASSEEASGPPEQF
TRBJ1-1	TRBV2	ASSDGPSGLIF
TRBJ2-2	TRBV6-1	ASKGPLNTGELF
TRBJ2-1	TRBV10-3	AISERGDNEQF
TRBJ1-2	TRBV6-6	ASSYASGNYGYT
TRBJ2-3	TRBV7-2	ASSSTGDSTDTQY
TRBJ1-3	TRBV28	ASSFLSRNTIY
TRBJ2-3	TRBV7-8	ASSGWDIYTDTQY
TRBJ1-2	TRBV30	AWREVYGYT
TRBJ1-3	TRBV11-1	ASSFSGSGNTIY
TRBJ2-1	TRBV28	ASSLSVEQF
TRBJ1-5	TRBV10-2	ASRDRLNQPQH
TRBJ1-2	TRBV7-2	ASSSDRRYGYT
TRBJ2-5	TRBV10-1	ASSLCLGRDRGQQETQY
TRBJ2-5	TRBV15	ATSRDRPPAETQY
TRBJ1-2	TRBV5-1	ASSFSQTGDGYT
TRBJ2-7	TRBV10-3	ATGGQGYEQY
TRBJ2-7	TRBV6-6	ASSPGLAGTYEQY
TRBJ2-1	TRBV5-1	ASSLAEGSYNEQF
TRBJ2-5	TRBV19	ASSGSGANQETQY
TRBJ1-3	TRBV28	ASSSPGNSGNTIY
TRBJ2-7	TRBV28	ASSSSVEEQY
TRBJ1-1	TRBV28	ASSYRVRGRTEAF
TRBJ1-2	TRBV18	ASSPQQADYGYT
TRBJ1-3	TRBV7-9	ASSLDGGAGNTIY
TRBJ2-6	TRBV7-9	ASSPPRGSGANVLT
TRBJ1-4	TRBV30	AWDTGTGNEKLF
TRBJ2-1	TRBV15	ATSYPPGLAGGLNEQF
TRBJ2-7	TRBV18	ASSPPAGGGFAGAEYEQY
TRBJ2-3	TRBV11-3	ASSPYGVSTDTQY
TRBJ2-2	TRBV9	ASSVTSWPGELF
TRBJ2-7	TRBV5-1	ASSGQGGAYEQY
TRBJ2-6	TRBV27	ASSTNGDGANVLT
TRBJ1-2	TRBV5-1	ASSLLGDRRSGYT
TRBJ2-3	TRBV4-2	ASSQEANTDTQY
TRBJ2-6	TRBV5-4	ASSPPVRASGANVLT
TRBJ2-3	TRBV4-1	ASSQAVTSRRGRTDTQY